A selection of T cell receptor beta chains follows, all from one sample in a study of early T cells in non-severe SARS-CoV-2 infection. One entry per CDR3 protein, called by TCRdb with MiXCR from the 5' RACE reads. The sample includes just under 45,000 distinct CDR3 sequences, roughly a tenth of them seen just once. The source material was whole blood. These receptors were obtained from an adult who was a healthcare worker with PCR-confirmed SARS-CoV-2 infection or an uninfected control (not recorded which). CDR3s include the opening cysteine and the closing phenylalanine or tryptophan. The order of the fields is V gene, D gene, CDR3 length, J gene, clone size, CDR3 DNA, CDR3 protein. A D gene is named only where the DNA matches it firmly. Rows give clone size only sometimes, using once, few, many, or a class for an expanded clone.

v_gene: TRBV7-9
d_gene: .
len: 16
j_gene: TRBJ1-4
abundance: .
CDR3nt: TGTGCCAGCAGCTTCTGGGAAACGGCAACTAATGAAAAACTGTTTTTT
CDR3aa: CASSFWETATNEKLFF

v_gene: TRBV10-2
d_gene: .
len: 13
j_gene: TRBJ1-2
abundance: few
CDR3nt: TGCGCCAGCAGTGGTACCGGGACTCCTGGCTACACCTTC
CDR3aa: CASSGTGTPGYTF

v_gene: TRBV3-1
d_gene: .
len: 14
j_gene: TRBJ2-1
abundance: many
CDR3nt: TGTGCCAGCAGCGGGTCTGGGAGCTACAATGAGCAGTTCTTC
CDR3aa: CASSGSGSYNEQFF

v_gene: TRBV12-3/TRBV12-4
d_gene: TRBD1
len: 15
j_gene: TRBJ2-6
abundance: .
CDR3nt: TGTGCCAGCAGTTTAGGGGCAGGGACAGGTAACGTCCTGACTTTC
CDR3aa: CASSLGAGTGNVLTF

v_gene: TRBV11-2
d_gene: .
len: 15
j_gene: TRBJ2-5
abundance: many
CDR3nt: TGTGCCAGCAGCTTTTCGTACAGCTTCGGGGAGACCCAGTACTTC
CDR3aa: CASSFSYSFGETQYF

v_gene: TRBV6-5
d_gene: .
len: 11
j_gene: TRBJ1-2
abundance: few
CDR3nt: TGTGCCAGCAGTAGTCAGGATGGCTACACCTTC
CDR3aa: CASSSQDGYTF

v_gene: TRBV9
d_gene: .
len: 11
j_gene: TRBJ2-7
abundance: .
CDR3nt: TGTGCCTCGGGCCCGACCTACGAGCAGTACTTC
CDR3aa: CASGPTYEQYF

v_gene: TRBV7-2
d_gene: TRBD1
len: 16
j_gene: TRBJ1-1
abundance: many
CDR3nt: TGTGCCAGCAGCTTAGCGCTGGCAGGGGGCTACACTGAAGCTTTCTTT
CDR3aa: CASSLALAGGYTEAFF

v_gene: TRBV29-1
d_gene: TRBD1
len: 13
j_gene: TRBJ2-1
abundance: .
CDR3nt: TGCAGCGTTGGAGGACAGGGTTTGAATGAGCAGTTCTTC
CDR3aa: CSVGGQGLNEQFF

v_gene: TRBV29-1
d_gene: TRBD2
len: 15
j_gene: TRBJ2-3
abundance: many
CDR3nt: TGCAGCGTTGAAACTAGCGGGGGGCTCACAGATACGCAGTATTTT
CDR3aa: CSVETSGGLTDTQYF

v_gene: TRBV2
d_gene: .
len: 11
j_gene: TRBJ2-5
abundance: few
CDR3nt: TGTGCCAGCCCAGCAAGGGAGACCCAGTACTTC
CDR3aa: CASPARETQYF

v_gene: TRBV3-1
d_gene: .
len: 11
j_gene: TRBJ2-3
abundance: few
CDR3nt: TGTGCCAGCAGCCTCCAGGAGGCGCAGTATTTT
CDR3aa: CASSLQEAQYF

v_gene: TRBV19
d_gene: .
len: 14
j_gene: TRBJ2-7
abundance: many
CDR3nt: TGTGCCAGTAGCCTCCGGGGGGCAGCCTACGAGCAGTACTTC
CDR3aa: CASSLRGAAYEQYF

v_gene: TRBV15
d_gene: .
len: 14
j_gene: TRBJ1-6
abundance: many
CDR3nt: TGTGCCACCAGCAGAGGGTCGCCCAATTCACCCCTCCACTTT
CDR3aa: CATSRGSPNSPLHF

v_gene: TRBV18
d_gene: .
len: 16
j_gene: TRBJ2-1
abundance: many
CDR3nt: TGTGCCAGCTCACCACCCGCGGGACCCGCCTACAATGAGCAGTTCTTC
CDR3aa: CASSPPAGPAYNEQFF

v_gene: TRBV27
d_gene: .
len: 11
j_gene: TRBJ2-3
abundance: many
CDR3nt: TGTGCCAGTACATCCACAGATACGCAGTATTTT
CDR3aa: CASTSTDTQYF

v_gene: TRBV4-3
d_gene: .
len: 19
j_gene: TRBJ1-4
abundance: many
CDR3nt: TGCGCCAGCAGCCAAGATTTAAGGGGCCCAAAGGGCACTAATGAAAAACTGTTTTTT
CDR3aa: CASSQDLRGPKGTNEKLFF

v_gene: TRBV5-5
d_gene: .
len: 17
j_gene: TRBJ2-2
abundance: many
CDR3nt: TGTGCCAGCAGCTTAGTTTTTTTGGGGCCCACCTACCGGGAGCTGTTTTTT
CDR3aa: CASSLVFLGPTYRELFF

v_gene: TRBV20-1
d_gene: .
len: 13
j_gene: TRBJ2-3
abundance: .
CDR3nt: TGCAGTGCTATAAGGGACAGCACAGATACGCAGTATTTT
CDR3aa: CSAIRDSTDTQYF

v_gene: TRBV29-1
d_gene: .
len: 13
j_gene: TRBJ1-1
abundance: few
CDR3nt: TGCAGCGTTGACCCTGACGCTTACACTGAAGCTTTCTTT
CDR3aa: CSVDPDAYTEAFF

v_gene: TRBV5-4
d_gene: TRBD2
len: 14
j_gene: TRBJ2-3
abundance: few
CDR3nt: TGTGCCAGCAGTAAACGGGGGGGCCAAGATACGCAGTATTTT
CDR3aa: CASSKRGGQDTQYF

v_gene: TRBV29-1
d_gene: .
len: 18
j_gene: TRBJ1-4
abundance: .
CDR3nt: TGCAGCGTTTATGGGCTAGATGGGACCGGGGAGCTGTATGAAAAACTGTTTTTT
CDR3aa: CSVYGLDGTGELYEKLFF

v_gene: TRBV29-1
d_gene: TRBD2
len: 17
j_gene: TRBJ2-5
abundance: .
CDR3nt: TGCAGCGTTGAAGGAGGGGGACTAGTAAAGTCTTTGGAGACCCAGTACTTC
CDR3aa: CSVEGGGLVKSLETQYF

v_gene: TRBV9
d_gene: .
len: 15
j_gene: TRBJ2-3
abundance: few
CDR3nt: TGTGCCAGCAGCGTACGGCTGGTAAGCACAGATACGCAGTATTTT
CDR3aa: CASSVRLVSTDTQYF

v_gene: TRBV5-1
d_gene: .
len: 15
j_gene: TRBJ2-3
abundance: few
CDR3nt: TGCGCCAGCAGCTTGGAACCCTCTAGCACAGATACGCAGTATTTT
CDR3aa: CASSLEPSSTDTQYF

v_gene: TRBV7-9
d_gene: TRBD1
len: 13
j_gene: TRBJ1-6
abundance: .
CDR3nt: TGTGCCAGCCGGGGGACAGCTAATTCACCCCTCCACTTT
CDR3aa: CASRGTANSPLHF

v_gene: TRBV12-3/TRBV12-4
d_gene: TRBD2
len: 12
j_gene: TRBJ2-3
abundance: few
CDR3nt: TGTGCCAGCAGGCCCAGCGGGGCCACGCAGTATTTT
CDR3aa: CASRPSGATQYF

v_gene: TRBV19
d_gene: .
len: 15
j_gene: TRBJ1-5
abundance: many
CDR3nt: TGTGCCAGTAGTAGTCCCGGACAGAGTAATCAGCCCCAGCATTTT
CDR3aa: CASSSPGQSNQPQHF

v_gene: TRBV7-9
d_gene: .
len: 15
j_gene: TRBJ1-2
abundance: .
CDR3nt: TGTGCCAGCAGCCCCCCAGTACGAGCTAACTATGGCTACACCTTC
CDR3aa: CASSPPVRANYGYTF

v_gene: TRBV6-5
d_gene: TRBD2
len: 13
j_gene: TRBJ2-7
abundance: .
CDR3nt: TGTGCCAGCAGTTACTCGACTAGCGACGAGCAGTACTTC
CDR3aa: CASSYSTSDEQYF

v_gene: TRBV7-3
d_gene: TRBD2
len: 15
j_gene: TRBJ2-2
abundance: many
CDR3nt: TGTGCCAGCAGCCCTAGCGGGGGCGGGAGCGGGGAGCTGTTTTTT
CDR3aa: CASSPSGGGSGELFF

v_gene: TRBV7-6
d_gene: .
len: 14
j_gene: TRBJ2-5
abundance: many
CDR3nt: TGTGCCAGCAGCTTAGTTGGCAGACAAGAGACCCAGTACTTC
CDR3aa: CASSLVGRQETQYF

v_gene: TRBV10-3
d_gene: .
len: 12
j_gene: TRBJ2-3
abundance: many
CDR3nt: TGTGCCATCAGTGAGTCATTCCCTACGCAGTATTTT
CDR3aa: CAISESFPTQYF

v_gene: TRBV27
d_gene: .
len: 17
j_gene: TRBJ1-6
abundance: few
CDR3nt: TGTGCCAGCAGTTTATGGCCAGGGGCGAATTATAATTCACCCCTCCACTTT
CDR3aa: CASSLWPGANYNSPLHF

v_gene: TRBV19
d_gene: .
len: 14
j_gene: TRBJ2-2
abundance: many
CDR3nt: TGTGCCAGTACCCCACTGGCGGGTGCGGGAGAGCTGTTTTTT
CDR3aa: CASTPLAGAGELFF

v_gene: TRBV4-1
d_gene: .
len: 13
j_gene: TRBJ1-1
abundance: many
CDR3nt: TGCGCCAGCAGCCGCGGACAGTCCACTGAAGCTTTCTTT
CDR3aa: CASSRGQSTEAFF

v_gene: TRBV7-9
d_gene: .
len: 12
j_gene: TRBJ2-3
abundance: .
CDR3nt: TGTGCCAGCAGGCGGGGAACAGATACGCAGTATTTT
CDR3aa: CASRRGTDTQYF

v_gene: TRBV29-1
d_gene: TRBD1
len: 13
j_gene: TRBJ1-5
abundance: few
CDR3nt: TGCAGCGTTGAAGAAGGACAGGGTCAGCCCCAGCATTTT
CDR3aa: CSVEEGQGQPQHF

v_gene: TRBV29-1
d_gene: .
len: 12
j_gene: TRBJ1-4
abundance: many
CDR3nt: TGCAGCGTTGTAGTTGCGCCGGAAAAACTGTTTTTT
CDR3aa: CSVVVAPEKLFF

v_gene: TRBV5-1
d_gene: TRBD1
len: 15
j_gene: TRBJ1-2
abundance: few
CDR3nt: TGCGCCAGCAGCTCCCCGGGACAGGGGGCGCGGGGCTACACCTTC
CDR3aa: CASSSPGQGARGYTF

v_gene: TRBV7-8
d_gene: TRBD1
len: 14
j_gene: TRBJ2-2
abundance: few
CDR3nt: TGTGCCAGCAGCTCGGGACAGTCTTGGGGGGAGCTGTTTTTT
CDR3aa: CASSSGQSWGELFF

v_gene: TRBV19
d_gene: TRBD2
len: 14
j_gene: TRBJ2-2
abundance: many
CDR3nt: TGTGCCAGTACGGGACTAGCGGGGGCCGGGGAGCTGTTTTTT
CDR3aa: CASTGLAGAGELFF